This TCR beta chain was documented in a study of T cell responses to AZD1222 COVID-19 vaccine. Notes on the study in general: Unmutated variant regions are reportedly targeted by nearly half of spike-specific TCRs. Most donors were white British and more were female, and clonal diversity was possibly underestimated.

Timing groups of about 4 and about 12 weeks for second doses were pooled. This table comes from immunoSEQ multiplex PCR, and its TCRdb copy is limited to in-frame clones, with some not included. The sample carries roughly 99,000 clones, around 92% recorded once. For this clone: No antigen is known for it.

The V and J ends lost 4 bases and 3 bases respectively, with 15 bases between them. Germline V gives CDR1 SQVTM, CDR2 ANQGSEA. This CDR3 contains 14 residues. V and J are TRBV29-1 and TRBJ1-2; maybe TRBD1 (6 bases). The sample here was peripheral blood, taken 28 days after the second AZD1222 dose. This TCR came from an adult who received the AZD1222 COVID-19 vaccine. CDR3 region: CSVGRGWADYGYTF. The CDR3 DNA is TGCAGCGTTGGCAGGGGCTGGGCGGACTATGGCTACACCTTC.